This TCR beta chain derives from a study of STAT3 mutations in large granular lymphocyte leukemia (dated by TCRdb to the late 2010s). Notes on the research overall: Roughly half of the T-LGLL patients who were sequenced longitudinally carried canonical activating STAT3 mutations. A couple of patients with natural killer LGL leukemia were also sequenced longitudinally as controls within the study. Patients with T-cell large granular lymphocyte leukemia underwent serial deep sequencing of TCRbeta CDR3 and STAT3 to reconstruct clonal hierarchy and dynamics. Patients were sequenced at around 4 time points on average, with the number of samplings per patient ranging from 2 to 8. From an initial cohort of 200 to 250 LGL patients, eighteen representative T-LGLL cases were selected for longitudinal TCRbeta and STAT3 sequencing. More than half of T-LGLL patients received one or more immunosuppressive therapy regimens, with hematologic response in less than 50% of those treated.

Deletion took 3 bases off V and 2 bases off J, with a span of 12 bases between the germline ends. CDR3 length: 15 amino acids, cysteine to phenylalanine. Solely the CDR3 DNA is kept, with 45 bases framed from the first base. Taken from the germline V gene (reference sequence), the CDR1 and CDR2 loops are LNHDA and SQIVND. Concerning this clone itself: Its antigen is currently not known. No much larger clone exists at a distance of one base, and base qualities are not known.

The same DNA, extracted from blood mononuclear cells, served for both TCR sequencing and STAT3 sequencing. General study outcomes and caveats: Since codominant clonotypes persisted in some patients, a small but highly pathogenic clone may have gone undetected. Because no samples were available when a clone first appeared, clonal expansion was inferred from samplings taken at other points. Every T-LGLL patient showed at least one immunodominant TCRbeta clonotype, and about half showed multiple immunodominant subclonotypes. In about 30% of the 18 patients, TCR clonotype switching occurred after therapy, and every newly emerging clone was STAT3 wild type. Linking therapy response to changes in TCR clonal burden was complicated by variable intervals between samplings and by differing treatment regimens. The burden of the dominant TCR clone was higher than the STAT3 mutant burden in several patients, which suggests that the STAT3 mutation arose secondarily inside a clone that had already expanded.

TCRbeta libraries were sequenced on an Illumina MiSeq, averaging roughly 41,000 productive templates per sample. Using multiplex PCR amplification, the immunoSEQ assay generated the TCRbeta CDR3 libraries. In the original analysis: Repertoire diversity was calculated as previously defined, and values close to 0 indicated extremely monoclonal samples. Not all clones reach the TCRdb copy of this immuneACCESS table, which keeps in-frame sequences only. Checked studies attribute under half of the gap to unresolved V genes and leave the rest unexplained. V and J calls and clone size are as listed in that table; D and trimming were resolved from the DNA. This sample lists 6,500 to 8,000 clones; 57% were detected once. The ten largest clonotypes hold under 80% of the sample.

This receptor was taken from a boy aged 5-17 years with T-cell large granular lymphocyte leukemia. Some clones in this sample may be carry-over from other donors' samples. The age is the age at diagnosis. Sample: peripheral blood mononuclear cells. The V gene is TRBV19 and the J gene is TRBJ2-3; a weak D assignment points to TRBD1 (6 bases agree). The CDR3 loop reads CASSIGGAATDTQYF. The DNA sequence is as follows: TGTGCCAGTAGTATTGGGGGCGCAGCCACAGATACGCAGTATTTT.